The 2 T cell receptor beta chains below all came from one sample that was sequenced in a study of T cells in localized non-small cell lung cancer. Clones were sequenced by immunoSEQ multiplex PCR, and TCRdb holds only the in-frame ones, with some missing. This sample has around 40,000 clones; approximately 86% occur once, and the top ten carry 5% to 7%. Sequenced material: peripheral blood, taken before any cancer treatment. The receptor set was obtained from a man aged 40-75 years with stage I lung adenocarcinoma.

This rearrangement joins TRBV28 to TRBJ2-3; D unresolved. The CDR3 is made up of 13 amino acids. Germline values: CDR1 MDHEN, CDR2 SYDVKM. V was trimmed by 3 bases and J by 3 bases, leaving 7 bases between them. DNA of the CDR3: TGTGCCAGCAGTTTCCCGTCGACAGATACGCAGTATTTT. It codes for CASSFPSTDTQYF. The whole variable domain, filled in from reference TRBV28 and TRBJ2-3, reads DVKVTQSSRYLVKRTGEKVFLECVQDMDHENMFWYRQDPGLGLRLIYFSYDVKMKEKGDIPEGYSVSREKKERFSLILESASTNQTSMYLCASSFPSTDTQYFGPGTRLTVL.

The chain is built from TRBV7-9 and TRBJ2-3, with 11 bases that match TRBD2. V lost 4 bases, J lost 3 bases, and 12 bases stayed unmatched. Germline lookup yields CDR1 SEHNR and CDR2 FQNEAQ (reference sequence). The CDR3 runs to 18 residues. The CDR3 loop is CASSSRTSGFAGTDTQYF. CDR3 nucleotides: TGTGCCAGCAGCTCTCGGACTAGCGGGTTCGCCGGGACAGATACGCAGTATTTT.